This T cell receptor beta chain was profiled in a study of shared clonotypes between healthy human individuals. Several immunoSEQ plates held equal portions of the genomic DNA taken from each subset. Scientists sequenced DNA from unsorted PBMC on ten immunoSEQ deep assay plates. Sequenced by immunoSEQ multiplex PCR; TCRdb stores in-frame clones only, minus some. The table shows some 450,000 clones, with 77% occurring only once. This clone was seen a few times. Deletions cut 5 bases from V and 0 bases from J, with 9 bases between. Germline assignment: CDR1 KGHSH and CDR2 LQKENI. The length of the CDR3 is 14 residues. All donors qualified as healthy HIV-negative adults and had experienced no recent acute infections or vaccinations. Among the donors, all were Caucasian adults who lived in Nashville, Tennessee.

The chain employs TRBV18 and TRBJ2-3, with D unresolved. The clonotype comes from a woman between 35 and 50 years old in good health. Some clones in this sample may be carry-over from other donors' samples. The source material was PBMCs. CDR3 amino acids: CASSMAASTDTQYF. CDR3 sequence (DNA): TGTGCCAGCTCAATGGCAGCAAGCACAGATACGCAGTATTTT.